This TCR beta chain comes out of a study of beta chain features in type 1 diabetes. The CDR3 runs to 12 residues. Germline CDR1 and CDR2: SQVTM and ANQGSEA. Trimming left V 3 bases short and J 5 bases short, with 10 bases between. Expressed TCRB transcripts were sequenced because the entire RNA isolate underwent reverse transcription. Measured with immunoSEQ multiplex PCR; TCRdb has only the in-frame clones, and not every one. Here the sample spans about 180,000 clones, about 13% being singletons. This clonotype was obtained from a young woman in good health. The sample was central memory CD4+ T cells from blood. The chain recombines TRBV29-1 with TRBJ2-5, with TRBD2 as a possible D gene (5 bases). In DNA, the CDR3 is TGCAGCGTTGATTTCCGAGGGGAGACCCAGTACTTC. Translating it yields CSVDFRGETQYF.